The 4 T cell receptor beta chains below were found in one sample sequenced in a study of shared clonotypes between healthy human individuals. Profiled with immunoSEQ multiplex PCR; TCRdb holds only in-frame clones, not every one. The table includes hundreds of thousands of clones, roughly three quarters detected once. Sequencing was performed on PBMCs. The receptor set was obtained from a woman between 35 and 50 years old in good health. Some clones in this sample may be carry-over from other donors' samples.

The chain is built from TRBV27 and TRBJ2-3, with a weak D call TRBD2 (6 bases). Germline assignment: CDR1 MNHEY and CDR2 SMNVEV (reference sequence). The CDR3 is made up of 14 amino acids. V lost 6 bases, J lost 4 bases, and 14 bases lay in between. The CDR3 DNA reads TGTGCCAGCAGCTCGATACTAGCTCCAGATACGCAGTATTTT. Protein sequence: CASSSILAPDTQYF.

The chain couples TRBV23-1 to TRBJ2-7, with a weak D call TRBD1 (6 bases). TRBV23-1 is an ORF for which the function is uncertain. V shed 9 bases and J shed 3 bases, with 12 bases lying between them. The CDR3 has 12 residues. The CDR3 loop reads CARHREDYEQYF. Here the CDR3 DNA reads TGCGCCAGACACAGGGAAGACTACGAGCAGTACTTC.

The chain is built from TRBV15 and TRBJ2-5, with 7 bases matching TRBD1. The CDR3 is 14 amino acids. From germline, CDR1 is LNHNV and CDR2 YYDKDF (reference sequence). With V trimmed by 3 bases and J by 0 bases, 1 base remained unmatched. Here the CDR3 reads CATSRTGNQETQYF. CDR3 in DNA: TGTGCCACCAGCAGGACAGGGAACCAAGAGACCCAGTACTTC. The full variable domain, in which reference TRBV15 and TRBJ2-5 provide the parts outside the CDR3, is DAMVIQNPRYQVTQFGKPVTLSCSQTLNHNVMYWYQQKSSQAPKLLFHYYDKDFNNEADTPDNFQSRRPNTSFCFLDIRSPGLGDTAMYLCATSRTGNQETQYFGPGTRLLVL.

V and J are TRBV6-6 and TRBJ2-7; the D gene is possibly TRBD2 (6 bases). Looked up from germline, CDR1 is MNHNY and CDR2 is SVGAGI (reference sequence). V was clipped by 2 bases and J by 3 bases, with 14 bases between them. This CDR3 is 15 amino acids long. As DNA, the CDR3 is TGTGCCAGCAGTTACCTCCGGGAGCAGGGCTACGAGCAGTACTTC. It codes for CASSYLREQGYEQYF.